The 32 T cell receptor beta chains reported below all come from one sample, sequenced in a study of radiation and T cells in renal cell carcinoma. Sample time point: blood 2 weeks post-SBRT. Treatment here: 15 Gy SBRT to primary tumor, nephrectomy 4 weeks later. Libraries were prepared by immunoSEQ multiplex PCR; TCRdb keeps only in-frame clonotypes and omits some of them. The table has 60,000 to 65,000 clones, 70% to 80% seen once. The specimen was blood, collected from a patient whose treatment included radiotherapy and nephrectomy. These TCRs come from a man in his sixties with renal cell carcinoma.

This clone has just a few counts. The chain has TRBV7-9 and TRBJ2-2, with 7 positions matching TRBD1. The trim removed 8 bases at V and 2 bases at J, leaving 2 bases unmatched. The germline CDR1 and CDR2 sequences are SEHNR and FQNEAQ (reference sequence). The CDR3 is 13 amino acids. CDR3 in amino acids: CASDRVNTGELFF. For the CDR3, the DNA is TGTGCCAGCGACAGGGTTAACACCGGGGAGCTGTTTTTT.

The J gene is TRBJ1-4, the V gene TRBV6-6; the D gene is possibly TRBD1 (6 bases). The CDR3 is made up of 14 amino acids. The germline gives CDR1 MNHNY, CDR2 SVGAGI (reference sequence). Trimming left V 6 bases short and J 6 bases short, with 14 bases between. CDR3 bases: TGTGCCAGCAGGACCCCGGACAGTCATGAAAAACTGTTTTTT. This sequence encodes CASRTPDSHEKLFF.

The rearrangement joins TRBV7-3 to TRBJ2-1; D tentatively reads TRBD1 or TRBD2 (5 bases each). The germline V and J ends were trimmed by 5 bases and 3 bases, with 14 bases remaining between them. CDR3 length equals 15 residues. The germline gives CDR1 SGHTA, CDR2 FQGTGA. The CDR3 is CASSPTGRLYNEQFF. The CDR3 bases are TGTGCCAGCAGCCCTACGGGACGCCTCTACAATGAGCAGTTCTTC.

The chain has TRBV10-2 and TRBJ1-3, with D uncertain. Germline-derived CDR1 and CDR2 are WSHSY and SAAADI. The CDR3 consists of 12 residues. The V gene lost 9 bases and the J gene lost 2 bases, with 8 bases spanning the gap. The DNA of the CDR3 is TGCGCCAGTTACAGTGCTGGAAACACCATATATTTT. Translated, it gives CASYSAGNTIYF.

This clone occurred a few times. The chain employs TRBV6-4 and TRBJ1-5, with TRBD1 matching 10 bases. Trimming cost V 5 bases and J 2 bases; bases outside gene matches: 3. The length of the CDR3 is 15 residues. CDR1 and CDR2 from the germline V gene are MRHNA and SNTAGT. The chain's CDR3 is CASSRDRGGNQPQHF. The CDR3 DNA reads as TGTGCCAGCAGTCGGGACAGGGGAGGCAATCAGCCCCAGCATTTT.

The chain combines TRBV15 with TRBJ1-4, with D possibly matching TRBD1 (6 bases). Per the germline V gene, CDR1 is LNHNV and CDR2 is YYDKDF (reference sequence). Trimming left V 5 bases short and J 7 bases short, with 17 bases between. The CDR3 spans 15 residues. The CDR3 DNA sequence: TGTGCCACCAGCGTCCCCAGGGGAGAAGTTGAAAAACTGTTTTTT. The encoded protein is CATSVPRGEVEKLFF.

This clone has only one observation. This chain joins TRBV7-9 and TRBJ2-5; 9 positions match TRBD1. Trimming removed 5 bases from V and 6 bases from J; junction bases left unmatched: 7. Germline lookup yields CDR1 SEHNR and CDR2 FQNEAQ (reference sequence). The CDR3 totals 14 residues. CDR3 residues: CASSPRDRVKTQYF. Written as DNA, the CDR3 is TGTGCCAGCAGCCCCCGGGACAGGGTAAAGACCCAGTACTTC.

The rearrangement uses TRBV7-2 and TRBJ2-2; 7 positions agree with TRBD2. The trim removed 9 bases at V and 1 base at J, leaving 8 bases unmatched. Per germline, CDR1 SGHTA and CDR2 FQGNSA. The CDR3 has 15 amino acids. The chain's CDR3 is CARTLAEMNTGELFF. The CDR3 DNA reads as TGTGCCAGAACCCTAGCGGAGATGAACACCGGGGAGCTGTTTTTT.

This chain links TRBV20-1 with TRBJ2-7; D is tentatively TRBD1 or TRBD2 (5 bases each). The ends were cut back, 5 bases at V and 6 bases at J, with 11 bases in the middle. The CDR3 is 11 amino acids. Germline loops: CDR1 DFQATT, CDR2 SNEGSKA (reference sequence). CDR3 nucleotides: TGCAGTGCTGAGGGGTGGGGCGAGCAGTACTTC. Translated, it gives CSAEGWGEQYF.

To note about this clone: Other DNA sequences from this sample encode an identical CDR3 as well. J is TRBJ2-2 and V is TRBV7-2; 7 bases align to TRBD1. The V and J ends lost 3 bases and 4 bases, in that order; junction bases with no gene match: 8. The CDR3 is 16 amino acids. Germline V gives CDR1 SGHTA, CDR2 FQGNSA. CDR3 nucleotides: TGTGCCAGCAGCTTGGGTAGGGGGCGCGCCACCGGGGAGCTGTTTTTT. Translated, it gives CASSLGRGRATGELFF.

J is TRBJ2-7 and V is TRBV5-1, with 11 positions matching TRBD2. Germline-derived CDR1 and CDR2 are SGHRS and YFSETQ. J lost 7 bases, V lost 0 bases, and 6 bases had no gene match. The CDR3 spans 15 residues. The CDR3 nucleotides are TGCGCCAGCAGCTTGGGTAGCGGGGGGGCCTGGGAGCAGTACTTC. Its translation is CASSLGSGGAWEQYF.

V is TRBV27 and J is TRBJ2-5; TRBD2 agrees at 9 bases. This CDR3 has 17 amino acids. J gave up 2 bases and V 3 bases, and 10 bases lay outside the gene matches. CDR1 MNHEY and CDR2 SMNVEV come from the germline V gene (reference sequence). The CDR3 sequence: CASSFRGSGGRQETQYF. CDR3 in DNA: TGTGCCAGCAGTTTCCGGGGTAGCGGGGGCAGACAAGAGACCCAGTACTTC.

CDR3 amino acids: CASSFTASNTEAFF. The CDR3 DNA is TGTGCCAGCAGTTTCACAGCTTCGAACACTGAAGCTTTCTTT. V and J are TRBV28 and TRBJ1-1; D gene unclear. The CDR3 loop spans 14 amino acids. CDR1 is MDHEN, CDR2 SYDVKM, per germline. V lost 3 bases and J lost 1, with 9 bases in between.

This sequence joins TRBV27 and TRBJ2-3; 12 nucleotides match TRBD2. CDR3 size: 16 residues. V shed 7 bases and J 2 bases; nucleotides not matched to a gene: 7. Germline-derived CDR1 and CDR2 are MNHEY and SMNVEV (reference sequence). The CDR3 sequence: CASKRLAGVYTDTQYF. In nucleotides, the CDR3 is TGTGCCAGCAAGAGACTAGCGGGAGTATACACAGATACGCAGTATTTT.

This sequence joins TRBV7-2 and TRBJ1-1, with D unclear. V gave up 6 bases and J gave up 0 bases, with 17 bases separating them. The CDR3 sequence is 16 residues long. Germline CDR1 SGHTA, CDR2 FQGNSA. For the CDR3, the DNA is TGTGCCAGCAGTCCAACCCCCGGCGGGATGAACACTGAAGCTTTCTTT. It codes for CASSPTPGGMNTEAFF.

The V and J genes are TRBV19 and TRBJ2-3, with 12 bases aligning to TRBD2. The CDR3 has 18 residues. CDR1 and CDR2 (germline): LNHDA, SQIVND (reference sequence). The V segment lost 3 bases and the J segment 0 bases; nucleotides outside the gene matches: 7. CDR3 sequence reads: CASSILLTSGSSTDTQYF. In DNA form, the CDR3 reads TGTGCCAGTAGTATTCTTCTGACTAGCGGGAGCAGCACAGATACGCAGTATTTT.

The rearrangement links TRBV7-9 to TRBJ2-7; 12 bases align to TRBD2. Germline CDR1 and CDR2: SEHNR and FQNEAQ (reference sequence). With V trimmed by 5 bases and J by 4 bases, 3 bases remained unmatched. CDR3 length equals 14 residues. For the CDR3, the DNA is TGTGCCAGCAGCCCCGGACTAGCGGGATACGAGCAGTACGTC. Its translation: CASSPGLAGYEQYV.

The genes are TRBV19 and TRBJ2-3; unclear D gene. The germline CDR1 and CDR2 sequences are LNHDA and SQIVND (reference sequence). The ends were cut back, 1 base at V and 3 bases at J, with 11 bases in the middle. The CDR3 runs to 15 residues. This CDR3 reads CASSIGSLLTDTQYF. In DNA, the CDR3 is TGTGCCAGTAGTATAGGGTCCCTGTTGACAGATACGCAGTATTTT.

This chain joins TRBV7-9 and TRBJ2-3; 9 nucleotides line up with TRBD1. Germline trimming cut 3 bases from V and 3 bases from J; bases unmatched to any gene: 7. In germline, CDR1 is SEHNR, CDR2 FQNEAQ (reference sequence). The CDR3 is made up of 16 amino acids. CDR3 protein: CASSLTGGILTDTQYF. DNA for the CDR3: TGTGCCAGCAGCTTGACAGGGGGAATTTTGACAGATACGCAGTATTTT.

The V call is TRBV29-1, the J call TRBJ2-5, with D possibly being TRBD2 (6 bases). The end of the DNA fits TRBJ2-7 better, so the J call may be wrong. Germline CDR1 and CDR2: SQVTM and ANQGSEA. The CDR3 is made up of 15 amino acids. The CDR3 loop is CSVQGGPSRSYEQYF. In nucleotides, the CDR3 is TGCAGCGTACAAGGAGGGCCGTCCCGCTCCTACGAGCAGTACTTC.

This clone has more than one count but fewer than ten. The chain joins TRBV14 to TRBJ2-5; 13 bases map to TRBD2. CDR1 is SGHDN and CDR2 is FVKESK in the germline V gene. The CDR3 has 15 amino acids. The junction had 8 bases not matched to a gene; V was cut back by 4 bases and J by 9 bases. As DNA, the CDR3 is TGTGCCAGCAGCCCCGGGACTAGCGGGGTCCGGGCCCAGTACTTC. Encoded protein: CASSPGTSGVRAQYF.

CDR3 coding DNA: TGTGCCAGCAGTGATTGGGCCGGATTTATCAGCTCTGGAAACACCATATATTTT. It specifies CASSDWAGFISSGNTIYF. This chain links TRBV2 with TRBJ1-3; D not resolved. The CDR3 has 18 amino acids. Trimming pared 3 bases from V and 0 bases from J, leaving 18 bases between. CDR1 SNHLY and CDR2 FYNNEI come from the germline V gene.

This chain joins TRBV29-1 and TRBJ1-2; D may be TRBD1 (6 bases). Per germline, CDR1 SQVTM and CDR2 ANQGSEA. Trimming shortened V by 3 bases and J by 9 bases, and 14 bases separated the two germline ends. There are 12 residues in the CDR3. The CDR3 bases are TGCAGCGTTGAGTACAGGGTTGGCAGCTACACCTTC. Encoded protein: CSVEYRVGSYTF.

The genes are TRBV7-2 and TRBJ1-5; D possibly corresponds to TRBD1 (5 bases). Germline loops: CDR1 SGHTA, CDR2 FQGNSA. With 2 bases removed from V and 11 bases from J, the gap between germline ends came to 10 bases. This CDR3 has 12 residues. The CDR3 DNA follows: TGTGCCAGCAGCTTAATGGGGGGATCCCAGCATTTT. It encodes CASSLMGGSQHF.

The J gene is TRBJ2-3, the V gene TRBV29-1, with 15 bases identical to TRBD2. Germline trimming cut 2 bases from V and 0 bases from J; bases unmatched to any gene: 6. The CDR3 is 18 residues long. Germline-derived CDR1 and CDR2 are SQVTM and ANQGSEA. The CDR3 region has the DNA TGCAGCGTTGAAAGATTGGGGACTAGCGGGAGGAGCACAGATACGCAGTATTTT. Translating it yields CSVERLGTSGRSTDTQYF.

The V gene is TRBV5-8, the J gene TRBJ1-3, with D hard to call. Germline V gene sequence: CDR1 SGHTS, CDR2 YDEGEE. The CDR3 sequence is 15 residues long. The V end was cut by 0 bases, the J end by 0 bases, with 7 bases between. CDR3 coding DNA: TGTGCCAGCAGCTTGGACCGGGGCTCTGGAAACACCATATATTTT. It specifies CASSLDRGSGNTIYF.

This clone was picked up one time. The V call is TRBV7-3, the J call TRBJ2-3; D is possibly TRBD1 or TRBD2 (5 bases each). The germline V gene encodes CDR1 SGHTA and CDR2 FQGTGA. V lost 0 bases and J 6 bases, leaving 13 bases between the germline ends. The CDR3 extends over 15 amino acids. CDR3 loop: CASSLTKGREDTQYF. The CDR3 region has the DNA TGTGCCAGCAGCTTAACGAAGGGACGAGAGGATACGCAGTATTTT.

The chain uses TRBV5-5 and TRBJ1-4; TRBD1 is a possible D gene (5 bases). CDR1 is SGHKS and CDR2 is YYEKEE in the germline V gene (reference sequence). V lost 0 bases, J lost 5 bases, and 8 bases lay in between. The CDR3 contains 14 residues. CDR3 sequence reads: CASSLERGNEKLFF. DNA of the CDR3: TGTGCCAGCAGCTTGGAGCGGGGGAATGAAAAACTGTTTTTT.

This clone was observed once. J is TRBJ2-5 and V is TRBV11-2; 9 positions match TRBD1. Germline-derived CDR1 and CDR2 are SGHAT and FQNNGV. Trimming cost V 6 bases and J 4 bases; bases outside gene matches: 6. This CDR3 contains 14 residues. The CDR3 region is CASRRPGQGETQYF. CDR3 bases: TGTGCCAGCAGGCGGCCGGGACAGGGAGAGACCCAGTACTTC. Combining the CDR3 with reference TRBV11-2 and TRBJ2-5 gives the whole variable domain EAGVAQSPRYKIIEKRQSVAFWCNPISGHATLYWYQQILGQGPKLLIQFQNNGVVDDSQLPKDRFSAERLKGVDSTLKIQPAKLEDSAVYLCASRRPGQGETQYFGPGTRLLVL.

This clone was observed a single time. The CDR3 loop reads CASSQWYGANVLTF. In DNA form, the CDR3 reads TGTGCCAGCAGCCAGTGGTACGGGGCCAACGTCCTGACTTTC. The V gene is TRBV9, the J gene TRBJ2-6; no reliable D call. CDR3 length: 14 amino acids. Germline CDR1 and CDR2: SGDLS and YYNGEE. V was cut by 4 bases and J by 4 bases, with 9 bases left in between.

Notes on this clone: Other DNA sequences within the sample encode an identical CDR3. The chain employs TRBV25-1 and TRBJ1-1, with a tentative D call TRBD1 (6 bases). CDR3 length: 13 residues. Germline CDR1 reads MGHDK; CDR2 reads SYGVNS. The V gene lost 5 bases and the J gene lost 6 bases, with 13 bases spanning the gap. This CDR3 is CASSPRGFPEAFF. The CDR3 coding sequence is TGTGCCAGCAGTCCCAGGGGTTTCCCTGAAGCTTTCTTT.

This chain uses TRBV30 with TRBJ1-5, with 9 positions matching TRBD1. CDR3 size: 13 residues. The V gene end was trimmed by 5 bases and the J gene end by 3 bases; junction bases not matched to a gene: 2. From germline, CDR1 is GTSNPN and CDR2 SVGIG (reference sequence). CDR3 in amino acids: CAWDRGNNQPQHF. In nucleotides, the CDR3 is TGTGCCTGGGACAGGGGGAACAATCAGCCCCAGCATTTT.